This T cell receptor beta chain was documented in a study of neurological immune-mediated disorders. CDR3 length equals 15 residues. V shed 4 bases and J 4 bases; nucleotides not matched to a gene: 9. CDR1 and CDR2 (germline): SGHTA, FQGNSA. This clonotype was counted at least ten times. Its target is not known. Whole-study findings and limits: No sharing of CDR3 amino acid sequences was observed among expanded clones across subjects, suggesting private repertoires in all groups. The most TCR clonal expansion was seen in HTLV-1-associated myelopathy, whereas the least was seen in multiple sclerosis, below the level in healthy controls.

With 10-nucleotide random UMIs included, cDNA was synthesized by 5'RACE. From 15-18 subjects, every sequencing run obtained over 180 million TCR-beta sequences. TCRdb recomputed calls from the 5' RACE reads with MiXCR, one row per CDR3 protein. Of roughly 70,000 distinct CDR3 sequences in the sample, 4.5% to 6% were seen once. Specimen: PBMCs. This receptor was obtained from an older woman with multiple sclerosis. V is TRBV7-2 and J is TRBJ1-2, with 7 positions matching TRBD1. CDR3 amino acids: CASSSRQGIGYGYTF. The CDR3 region has the DNA TGTGCCAGCAGCTCCCGACAGGGAATAGGCTATGGCTACACCTTC.